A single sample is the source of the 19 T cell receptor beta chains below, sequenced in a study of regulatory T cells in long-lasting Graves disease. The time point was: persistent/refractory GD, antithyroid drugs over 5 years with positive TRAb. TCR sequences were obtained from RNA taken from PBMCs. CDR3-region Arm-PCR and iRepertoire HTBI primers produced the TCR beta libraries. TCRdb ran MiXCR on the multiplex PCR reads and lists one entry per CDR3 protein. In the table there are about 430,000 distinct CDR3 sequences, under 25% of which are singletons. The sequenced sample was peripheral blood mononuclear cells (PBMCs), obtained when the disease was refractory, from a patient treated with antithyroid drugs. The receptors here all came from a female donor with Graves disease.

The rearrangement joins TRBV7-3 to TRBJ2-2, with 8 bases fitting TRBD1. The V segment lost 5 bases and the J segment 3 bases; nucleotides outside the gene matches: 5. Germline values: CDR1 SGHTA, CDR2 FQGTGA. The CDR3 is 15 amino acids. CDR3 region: CASSANRGDTGELFF. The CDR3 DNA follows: TGTGCCAGCAGCGCTAACAGGGGGGACACCGGGGAGCTGTTTTTT.

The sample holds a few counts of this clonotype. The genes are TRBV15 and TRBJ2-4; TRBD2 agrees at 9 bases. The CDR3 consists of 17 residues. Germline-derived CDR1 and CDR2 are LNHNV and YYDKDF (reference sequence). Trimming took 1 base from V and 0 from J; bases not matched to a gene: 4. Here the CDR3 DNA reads TGTGCCACCAGCAGAGTAGGGACTAGCCTAGCCAAAAACATTCAGTACTTC. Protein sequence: CATSRVGTSLAKNIQYF.

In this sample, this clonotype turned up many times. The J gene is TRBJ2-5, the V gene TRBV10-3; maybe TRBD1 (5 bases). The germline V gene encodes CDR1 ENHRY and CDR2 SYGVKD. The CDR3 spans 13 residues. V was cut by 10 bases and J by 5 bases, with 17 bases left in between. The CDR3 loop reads CATTAVKGETQYF. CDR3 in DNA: TGTGCCACCACAGCAGTAAAGGGGGAGACCCAGTACTTC.

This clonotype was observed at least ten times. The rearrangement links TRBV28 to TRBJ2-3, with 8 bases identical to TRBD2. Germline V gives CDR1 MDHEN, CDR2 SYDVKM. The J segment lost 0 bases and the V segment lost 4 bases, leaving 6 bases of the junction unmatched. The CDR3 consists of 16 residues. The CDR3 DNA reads TGTGCCAGCAGTTCTTGGGCGGGGGGTAGCACAGATACGCAGTATTTT. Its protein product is CASSSWAGGSTDTQYF.

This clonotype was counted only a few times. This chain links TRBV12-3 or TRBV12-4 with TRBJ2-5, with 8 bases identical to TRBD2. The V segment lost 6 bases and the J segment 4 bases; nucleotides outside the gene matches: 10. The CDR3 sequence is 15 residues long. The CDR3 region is CASSYQLAARETQYF. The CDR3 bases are TGTGCCAGCAGCTATCAACTAGCGGCACGAGAGACCCAGTACTTC.

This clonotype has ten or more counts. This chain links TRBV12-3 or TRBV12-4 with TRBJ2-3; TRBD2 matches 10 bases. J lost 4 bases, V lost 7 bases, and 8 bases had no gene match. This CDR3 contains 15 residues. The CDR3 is CASTRTSGFADTQYF. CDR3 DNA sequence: TGTGCCAGCACCAGGACTAGCGGCTTTGCAGATACGCAGTATTTT.

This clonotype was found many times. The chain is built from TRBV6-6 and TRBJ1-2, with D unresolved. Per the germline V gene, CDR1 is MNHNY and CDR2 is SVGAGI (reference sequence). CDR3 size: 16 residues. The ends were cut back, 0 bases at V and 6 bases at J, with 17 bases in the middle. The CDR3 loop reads CASSYSRTEPSNGYTF. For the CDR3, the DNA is TGTGCCAGCAGTTACTCGAGAACAGAGCCTTCCAATGGCTACACCTTC.

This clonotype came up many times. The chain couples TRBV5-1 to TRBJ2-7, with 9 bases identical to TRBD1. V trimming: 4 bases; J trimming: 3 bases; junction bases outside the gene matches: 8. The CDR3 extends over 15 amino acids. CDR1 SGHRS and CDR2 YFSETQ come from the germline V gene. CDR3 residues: CASSSTGQGGYEQYF. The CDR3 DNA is TGCGCCAGCAGCAGTACGGGACAGGGCGGCTACGAGCAGTACTTC.

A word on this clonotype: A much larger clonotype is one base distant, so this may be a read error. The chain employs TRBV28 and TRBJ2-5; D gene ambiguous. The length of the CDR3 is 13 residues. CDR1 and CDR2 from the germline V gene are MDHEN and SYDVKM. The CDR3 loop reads CASSLGNQESQYF. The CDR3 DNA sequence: TGTGCCAGCAGTTTGGGCAACCAAGAGTCCCAGTACTTC.

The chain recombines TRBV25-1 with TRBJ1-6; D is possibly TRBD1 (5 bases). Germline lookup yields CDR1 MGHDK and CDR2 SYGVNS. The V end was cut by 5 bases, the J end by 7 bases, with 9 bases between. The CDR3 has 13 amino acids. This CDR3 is CASSRAGNSPLHF. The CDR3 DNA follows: TGTGCCAGCAGTCGGGCAGGGAATTCACCCCTCCACTTT.

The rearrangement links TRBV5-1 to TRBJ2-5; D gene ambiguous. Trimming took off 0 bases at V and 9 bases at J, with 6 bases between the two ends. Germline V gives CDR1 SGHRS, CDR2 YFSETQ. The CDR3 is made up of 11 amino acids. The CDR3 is CASSLDEAQYF. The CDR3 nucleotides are TGCGCCAGCAGCTTGGACGAGGCCCAGTACTTC.

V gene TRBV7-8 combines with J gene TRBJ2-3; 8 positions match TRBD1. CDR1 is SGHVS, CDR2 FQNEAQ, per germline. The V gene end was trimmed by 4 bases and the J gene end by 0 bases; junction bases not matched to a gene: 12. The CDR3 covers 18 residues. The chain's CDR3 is CASSSRRGRGASTDTQYF. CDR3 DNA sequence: TGTGCCAGCAGCTCACGCAGGGGGCGTGGGGCTAGCACAGATACGCAGTATTTT.

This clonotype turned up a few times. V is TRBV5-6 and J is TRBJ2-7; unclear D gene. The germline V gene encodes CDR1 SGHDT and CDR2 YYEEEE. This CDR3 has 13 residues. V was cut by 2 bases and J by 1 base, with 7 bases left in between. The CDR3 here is CASSFSVSYEQYF. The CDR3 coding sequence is TGTGCCAGCAGCTTCAGTGTTTCCTACGAGCAGTACTTC.

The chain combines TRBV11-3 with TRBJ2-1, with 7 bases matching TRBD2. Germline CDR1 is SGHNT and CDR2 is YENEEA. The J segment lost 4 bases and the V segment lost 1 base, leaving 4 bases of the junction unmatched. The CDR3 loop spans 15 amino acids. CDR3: CASSLGEGRYNEQFF. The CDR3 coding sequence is TGTGCCAGCAGCTTAGGGGAGGGGCGTTACAATGAGCAGTTCTTC.

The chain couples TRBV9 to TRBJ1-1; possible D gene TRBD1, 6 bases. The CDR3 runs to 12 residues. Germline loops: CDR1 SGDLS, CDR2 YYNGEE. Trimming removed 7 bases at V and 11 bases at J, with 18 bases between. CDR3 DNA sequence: TGTGCCAGCGGGGGGCCTCTTACGGCGGCTTTCTTT. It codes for CASGGPLTAAFF. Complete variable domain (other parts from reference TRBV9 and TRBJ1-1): DSGVTQTPKHLITATGQRVTLRCSPRSGDLSVYWYQQSLDQGLQFLIQYYNGEERAKGNILERFSAQQFPDLHSELNLSSLELGDSALYFCASGGPLTAAFFGQGTRLTVV.

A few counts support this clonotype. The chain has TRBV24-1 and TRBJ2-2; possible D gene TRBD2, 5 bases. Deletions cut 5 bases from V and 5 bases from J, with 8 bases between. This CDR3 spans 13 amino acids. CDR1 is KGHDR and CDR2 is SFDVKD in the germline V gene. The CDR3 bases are TGTGCCACCAGTGGAGGGAAGACCGGGGAGCTGTTTTTT. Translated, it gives CATSGGKTGELFF.

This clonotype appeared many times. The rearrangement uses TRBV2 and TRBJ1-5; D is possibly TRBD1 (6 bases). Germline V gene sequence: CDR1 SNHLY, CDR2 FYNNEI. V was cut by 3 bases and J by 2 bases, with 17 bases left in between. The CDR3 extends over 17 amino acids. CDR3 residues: CASSERGMGHGNQPQHF. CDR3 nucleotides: TGTGCCAGCAGTGAGAGGGGGATGGGTCACGGCAATCAGCCCCAGCATTTT.

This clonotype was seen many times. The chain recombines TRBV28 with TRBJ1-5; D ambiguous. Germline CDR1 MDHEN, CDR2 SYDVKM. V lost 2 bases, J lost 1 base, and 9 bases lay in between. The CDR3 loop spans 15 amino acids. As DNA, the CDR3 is TGTGCCAGCAGTTTAATAGGGCTGAGCAATCAGCCCCAGCATTTT. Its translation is CASSLIGLSNQPQHF.

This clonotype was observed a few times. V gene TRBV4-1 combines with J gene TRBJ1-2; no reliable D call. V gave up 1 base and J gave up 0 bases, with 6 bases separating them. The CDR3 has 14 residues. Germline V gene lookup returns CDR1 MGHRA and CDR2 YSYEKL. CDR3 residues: CASSQVGANYGYTF. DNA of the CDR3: TGCGCCAGCAGCCAAGTGGGAGCTAACTATGGCTACACCTTC.